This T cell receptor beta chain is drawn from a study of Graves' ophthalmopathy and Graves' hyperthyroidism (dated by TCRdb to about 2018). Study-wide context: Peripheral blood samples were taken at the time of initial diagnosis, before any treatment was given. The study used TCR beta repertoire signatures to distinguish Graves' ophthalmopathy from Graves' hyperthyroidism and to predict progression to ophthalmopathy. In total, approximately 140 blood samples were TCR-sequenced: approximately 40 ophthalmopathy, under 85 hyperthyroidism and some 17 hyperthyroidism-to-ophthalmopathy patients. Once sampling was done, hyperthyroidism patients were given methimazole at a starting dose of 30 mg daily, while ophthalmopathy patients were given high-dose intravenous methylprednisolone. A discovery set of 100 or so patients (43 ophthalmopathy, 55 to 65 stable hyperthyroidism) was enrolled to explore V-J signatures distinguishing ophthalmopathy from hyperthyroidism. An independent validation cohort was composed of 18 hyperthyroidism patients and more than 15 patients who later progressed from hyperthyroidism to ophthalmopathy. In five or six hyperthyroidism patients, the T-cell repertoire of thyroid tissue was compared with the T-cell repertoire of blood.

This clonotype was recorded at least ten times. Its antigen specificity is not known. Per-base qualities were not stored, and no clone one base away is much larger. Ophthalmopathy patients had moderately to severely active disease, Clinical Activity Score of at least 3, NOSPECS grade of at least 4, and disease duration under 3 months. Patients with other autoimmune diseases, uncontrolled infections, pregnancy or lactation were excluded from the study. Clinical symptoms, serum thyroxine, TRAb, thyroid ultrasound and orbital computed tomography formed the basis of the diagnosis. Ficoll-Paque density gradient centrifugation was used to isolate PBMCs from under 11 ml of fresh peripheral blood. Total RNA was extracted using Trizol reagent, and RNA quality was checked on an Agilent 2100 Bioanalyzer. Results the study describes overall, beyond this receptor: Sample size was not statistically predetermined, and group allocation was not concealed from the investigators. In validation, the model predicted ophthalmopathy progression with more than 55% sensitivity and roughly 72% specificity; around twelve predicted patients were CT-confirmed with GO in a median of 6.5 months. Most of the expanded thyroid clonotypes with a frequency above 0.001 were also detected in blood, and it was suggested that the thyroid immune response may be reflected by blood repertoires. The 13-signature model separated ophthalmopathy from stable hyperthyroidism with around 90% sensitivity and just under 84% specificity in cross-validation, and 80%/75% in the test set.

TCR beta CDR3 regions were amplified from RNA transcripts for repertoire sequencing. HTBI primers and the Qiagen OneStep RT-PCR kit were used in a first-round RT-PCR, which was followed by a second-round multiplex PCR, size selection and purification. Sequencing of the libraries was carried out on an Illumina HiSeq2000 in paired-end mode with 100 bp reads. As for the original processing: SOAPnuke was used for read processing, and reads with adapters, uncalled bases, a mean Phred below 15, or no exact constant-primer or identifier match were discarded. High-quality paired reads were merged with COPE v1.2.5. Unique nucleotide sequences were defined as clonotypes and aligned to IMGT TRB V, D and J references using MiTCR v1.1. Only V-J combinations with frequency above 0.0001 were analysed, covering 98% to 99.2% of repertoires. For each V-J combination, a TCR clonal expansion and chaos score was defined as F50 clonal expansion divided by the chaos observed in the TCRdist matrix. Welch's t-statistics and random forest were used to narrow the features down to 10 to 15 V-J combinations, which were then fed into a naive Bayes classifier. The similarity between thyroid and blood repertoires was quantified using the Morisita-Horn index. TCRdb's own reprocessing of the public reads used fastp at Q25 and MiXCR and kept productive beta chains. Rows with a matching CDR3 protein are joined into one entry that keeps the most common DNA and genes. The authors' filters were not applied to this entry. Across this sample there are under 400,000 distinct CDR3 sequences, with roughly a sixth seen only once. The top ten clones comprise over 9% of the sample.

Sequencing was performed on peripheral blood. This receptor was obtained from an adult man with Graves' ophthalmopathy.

The sequence in DNA is TGCAGTGCGACACCGGGGACCGCACTCGAGCAGTACTTC. This yields the protein CSATPGTALEQYF. The chain is encoded by TRBV20-1 joined to TRBJ2-7, with the D gene tentatively TRBD1 or TRBD2, based on 5 matching bases in each. Between the V and J ends, shortened by 6 bases and 6 bases respectively, the junction contains 18 bases. CDR1 DFQATT and CDR2 SNEGSKA were looked up in the germline V gene (reference sequence). Measured from the cysteine to the phenylalanine, the CDR3 is 13 residues long. Only the CDR3 part of the read is kept: 39 bases, read in frame from the first base.